This paragraph covers one T cell receptor (beta chain) sequence. Its recognized antigen is unknown. Per-nucleotide qualities are absent, and no much larger clonotype sits a single base away. Using the deep immunoSEQ assay, multiplex PCR amplified TCR CDR3 regions from genomic DNA. Genomic DNA extracted from each cell subset was distributed evenly over all wells of several immunoSEQ 96-well plates, and each plate served as one replicate. Each replicate PCR for sorted subsets received around 200 ng genomic DNA, equal to 30,000 or so T cell genomes. The purified libraries were quantified using a Qubit 3.0 fluorometer, sized with a Bioanalyzer 2100, and then quantified again using the KAPA Library Quantification kit. A separate single-read 150-cycle Illumina NextSeq 550 flow cell was used to sequence each immunoSEQ 96-well plate. The paper's processing steps were these. Because the immunoSEQ output included only junctional sequences and no quality scores, the filtering could not be the same as the filtering used for full-length reads. Sequences were annotated with PyIR, a Python wrapper for IgBLAST v1.9, and V/J genes and CDR3 were assigned using IMGT germline references. Any read was removed if the V/J assignment was weak (E-value above 1e-6), the CDR3 was missing, or the read contained stop codons, out-of-frame junctions, or ambiguous translated residues. A V3J clonotype was defined by an identical inferred V gene, J gene, and CDR3 amino acid sequence. To compute the percentage overlap between repertoires, the number of shared unique clonotypes was divided by the size of the smaller repertoire. Richness of each repertoire was evaluated using RTK rarefaction, the Chao1 estimator, and Recon v2.1 estimates of unobserved clonotypes. Generation probabilities for all TCRbeta clonotypes obtained by the gDNA method from four donors were computed using OLGA. What TCRdb holds here is the immuneACCESS table cut down to in-frame rearrangements. Part of the clones is not present; checked against another copy, under half of the missing clones reflect an unresolved V gene, and the others are unexplained. That table is the source of V, J and clone size, and D and trimming were worked out from the DNA. Here the sample has around 2,000,000 clones; about 94% occur a single time. About 1.1% of the sample is in the top ten clones.

CD8 naive samples were CD45RO-negative cells positively selected for CCR7, giving a CD45RA+CCR7+ population that excluded TemRA cells. Healthy HIV-negative adults with no recently reported acute infections or vaccinations were included as donors. Only Caucasian adults living in Nashville, Tennessee, USA were represented among the donors. Blood was collected by leukapheresis, and PBMCs were isolated by Ficoll-Histopaque density gradient centrifugation and then cryopreserved in liquid nitrogen vapor phase. Analytical flow cytometry was used to check the purity and quantity of every magnetically sorted T cell population. Genomic DNA was isolated from every sorted fraction and measured by UV absorbance on a Nanodrop 2000c. This specimen belongs to a study of shared clonotypes between healthy human individuals (dated by TCRdb to between 2020 and 2021). Background for the entire study: The cohort included three men and a couple of women between 18 and 49 years of age. Leukapheresis yielded between about 0.9 and 8.9 billion PBMCs per donor. For each donor, three plates each were used for CD4 naive and CD4 memory, two plates were used for CD8 naive, and one plate was used for CD8 memory. Libraries were prepared and TCR repertoires were sequenced by different laboratories using diverse techniques, in order to increase sequencing depth and limit assay-specific biases. To estimate repertoire size and how much clonotypes are shared between individuals, the study performed deep sequencing of blood TCR repertoires from roughly five healthy adults.

Summary of the overall study and its limitations: Clonotypes shared by all four sorted-subset donors showed higher generation probabilities than non-shared clonotypes. Only blood was sampled, and tissue TCR repertoires likely differ from those in blood. Sharing across four donors was observed for approximately 4.6% of naive CD4, less than 4% of naive CD8, 2% to 2.5% of memory CD4, and about 0.39% of memory CD8 clonotypes. Because the study included only a small number of donors, the genetic and exposure-history diversity represented was limited. Even with the large sequencing depth, rarefaction of the sorted-subset datasets indicated that sequencing was incomplete. Pairwise subsampling indicated that sequencing depth was expected to affect the degree of clonotype sharing among donors. Naive subsets generally had larger estimated clonotype richness than memory subsets.

Sequenced sample: naive CD8+ T cells sorted from blood. This specimen's cell subset or site label, interpreted: CD45RA+CCR7+. The TCR comes from a man in his late teens or twenties in good health.

The nucleotide sequence is given as TGTGCCAGTACCCCCGGGGGGGGCACTGAAGCTTTCTTT. Its product reads: CASTPGGGTEAFF. The chain couples TRBV19 to TRBJ1-1, and the D gene may be TRBD1, 5 bases matching. Trimming takes 7 bases from V and 4 bases from J, and the germline ends sit 13 bases apart. The CDR3 contains 13 residues, cysteine and phenylalanine counted. Left in the record is the CDR3 DNA by itself, 39 bases read in frame from the first base. Looking up the germline V gene (reference sequence) yields CDR1 LNHDA and CDR2 SQIVND.